These 11 T cell receptor beta chains came from one sample sequenced in a study of regulatory T cells in long-lasting Graves disease. Library construction for TCR beta used iRepertoire HTBI primers and Arm-PCR of CDR3 regions. TCRdb re-called the multiplex PCR reads with MiXCR, one entry per CDR3 protein. The table lists hundreds of thousands of distinct CDR3 sequences, 20% of them singletons. Time point described: persistent/refractory GD, antithyroid drugs over 5 years with positive TRAb. The TCR library was made from RNA that had been extracted from PBMCs in TRIzol. The sequenced sample was peripheral blood mononuclear cells (PBMCs), obtained when the disease was refractory, from a patient treated with antithyroid drugs. These receptors all come from a female donor with Graves disease.

V gene TRBV7-6 combines with J gene TRBJ2-5; weak D call: TRBD1 (6 bases). The CDR3 has 17 amino acids. Trimming cost V 1 base and J 5 bases, with 20 bases left between them. Germline V gene data show CDR1 as SGHVS and CDR2 as FNYEAQ. The CDR3 bases are TGTGCCAGCAGCTTAGGGCTCGGACAGCGGCTTGGGGAGACCCAGTACTTC. Encoded protein: CASSLGLGQRLGETQYF.

This clonotype was counted many times. This chain uses TRBV20-1 with TRBJ2-7; TRBD1 agrees at 7 bases. J lost 3 bases, V lost 5 bases, and 7 bases had no gene match. The germline V gene has CDR1 DFQATT and CDR2 SNEGSKA (reference sequence). The CDR3 length is 13 residues. For the CDR3, the DNA is TGCAGTGCTGACAAGACAGGGAGCTACGAGCAGTACTTC. It specifies CSADKTGSYEQYF.

The chain is built from TRBV6-5 and TRBJ1-6; D call uncertain. Germline V lookup: CDR1 MNHEY, CDR2 SVGAGI. The CDR3 has 15 amino acids. V lost 2 bases to trimming and J lost 5 bases, with 10 bases between them. The CDR3 DNA reads TGTGCCAGCAGTTACGGGCCAGTAAATAATTCACCCCTCCACTTT. This encodes CASSYGPVNNSPLHF.

This clonotype was seen at least ten times. The chain is built from TRBV11-2 and TRBJ2-7, with D perhaps TRBD1 (5 bases). Germline CDR1 and CDR2: SGHAT and FQNNGV. This CDR3 has 14 amino acids. Trimming left V 3 bases short and J 2 bases short, with 11 bases between. The CDR3 DNA reads as TGTGCCAGCAGCTTCAAGGGGTCGGCCTACGAGCAGTACTTC. This encodes CASSFKGSAYEQYF.

This clonotype was seen a few times. V is TRBV11-2 and J is TRBJ2-2; weak D call: TRBD2 (6 bases). Germline V lookup: CDR1 SGHAT, CDR2 FQNNGV. This CDR3 is 15 amino acids long. V was trimmed by 4 bases and J by 2 bases, leaving 11 bases between them. CDR3 loop: CASSYRDSNTGELFF. Written as DNA, the CDR3 is TGTGCCAGCAGCTACCGGGACTCCAACACCGGGGAGCTGTTTTTT.

This chain links TRBV11-1 with TRBJ2-1; 8 bases are a match to TRBD1. Germline CDR1 and CDR2: SGHAT and FQDESV (reference sequence). Germline trimming cut 1 base from V and 8 bases from J; bases unmatched to any gene: 7. This CDR3 has 15 residues. CDR3 nucleotides: TGTGCCAGCAGCTTAGACAGGGGGGTTAGTGATGAGCAGTTCTTC. This gives the protein CASSLDRGVSDEQFF.

V usage is TRBV9 and J usage is TRBJ1-6; 9 bases match TRBD1. Germline lookup yields CDR1 SGDLS and CDR2 YYNGEE. V shed 2 bases and J 7 bases; nucleotides not matched to a gene: 4. The CDR3 is 15 residues long. The CDR3 bases are TGTGCCAGCAGCGTGGGGGACAGGGCAAATTCACCCCTCCACTTT. Translating it yields CASSVGDRANSPLHF.

The chain couples TRBV18 to TRBJ2-1; TRBD2 matches 11 bases. The CDR3 loop spans 17 amino acids. The germline CDR1 and CDR2 sequences are KGHSH and LQKENI. Losses at the gene ends were 6 bases for V and 2 bases for J; bases not matched to a gene: 9. CDR3: CASSQESLAGAYNEQFF. The CDR3 coding sequence is TGTGCCAGCTCCCAAGAATCACTAGCGGGAGCCTACAATGAGCAGTTCTTC.

The V call is TRBV20-1, the J call TRBJ2-5; tentatively, D is TRBD2 (5 bases). Germline-derived CDR1 and CDR2 are DFQATT and SNEGSKA (reference sequence). Trimming left V 0 bases short and J 2 bases short, with 10 bases between. The CDR3 consists of 14 residues. In DNA, the CDR3 is TGCAGTGCTAGAGAGTTCAGGAGGCAAGAGACCCAGTACTTC. This encodes CSAREFRRQETQYF.

This clonotype was seen ten or more times. V gene TRBV11-2 combines with J gene TRBJ1-1; D gene unclear. The CDR3 totals 14 residues. In germline, CDR1 is SGHAT, CDR2 FQNNGV. V lost 5 bases, J lost 5 bases, and 15 bases lay in between. The CDR3 DNA sequence: TGTGCCAGCAGCCCTAGACGAGGAGGGACTGAAGCTTTCTTT. Translated: CASSPRRGGTEAFF.

Ten or more counts support this clonotype. The chain uses TRBV24-1 and TRBJ1-2; unclear D gene. The CDR3 totals 12 residues. Germline lookup yields CDR1 KGHDR and CDR2 SFDVKD. V shed 3 bases and J shed 8 bases, with 9 bases lying between them. CDR3 nucleotide sequence: TGTGCCACCAGTGATCCGGTGGGCGGCTACACCTTC. Residues: CATSDPVGGYTF.